These 22 T cell receptor beta chains were all obtained from the same sample, sequenced in a study of blood T cell repertoires in COVID-19. Method: immunoSEQ multiplex PCR; TCRdb's copy keeps in-frame clones and lacks some. In the table there are 20,000 to 30,000 clones, nearly 90% of which are singletons. Input material: peripheral blood. Source of these receptors: a woman aged 55 to 70 with active COVID-19.

The rearrangement joins TRBV2 to TRBJ1-2; TRBD1 agrees at 8 bases. This CDR3 is 19 amino acids long. The J segment lost 7 bases and the V segment lost 3 bases, leaving 22 bases of the junction unmatched. CDR1 is SNHLY and CDR2 is FYNNEI in the germline V gene. The CDR3 coding sequence is TGTGCCAGCAGTGACCCCGGACAGGGCTGGGGAGCGTGGTGGGTTGGCTACACCTTC. Residues: CASSDPGQGWGAWWVGYTF.

V gene TRBV15 combines with J gene TRBJ2-2; 9 bases line up with TRBD1. Germline V lookup: CDR1 LNHNV, CDR2 YYDKDF (reference sequence). The CDR3 contains 17 residues. Losses at the gene ends were 0 bases for V and 2 bases for J; bases not matched to a gene: 4. The CDR3 DNA is TGTGCCACCAGCAGAGATCGGACAGGGGCCAACACCGGGGAGCTGTTTTTT. This sequence encodes CATSRDRTGANTGELFF. The full variable domain, its missing parts supplied by reference TRBV15 and TRBJ2-2, is DAMVIQNPRYQVTQFGKPVTLSCSQTLNHNVMYWYQQKSSQAPKLLFHYYDKDFNNEADTPDNFQSRRPNTSFCFLDIRSPGLGDTAMYLCATSRDRTGANTGELFFGEGSRLTVL.

The V gene is TRBV5-6, the J gene TRBJ2-1; the match to TRBD1 covers 10 bases. The CDR3 totals 14 residues. From germline, CDR1 is SGHDT and CDR2 YYEEEE. After removal of 6 bases from V and 4 bases from J, the junction contained 4 bases not matched to a gene. For the CDR3, the DNA is TGTGCCAGCACACCGGGACAGGGGTACAATGAGCAGTTCTTC. As protein: CASTPGQGYNEQFF.

The V call is TRBV19, the J call TRBJ2-1; 10 bases are a match to TRBD2. V dropped 4 bases and J dropped 4; count of bases not matched to a gene: 10. Germline CDR1 reads LNHDA; CDR2 reads SQIVND (reference sequence). The CDR3 extends over 17 amino acids. In DNA, the CDR3 is TGTGCCAGTAGTAGGGCTAGCGGGAGTCTCTTATACAATGAGCAGTTCTTC. Protein product: CASSRASGSLLYNEQFF.

The V call is TRBV30, the J call TRBJ1-5, with D possibly matching TRBD1 (5 bases). The V gene lost 3 bases and the J gene lost 5 bases, with 11 bases spanning the gap. The CDR3 contains 13 residues. Germline V gene sequence: CDR1 GTSNPN, CDR2 SVGIG (reference sequence). The CDR3 coding sequence is TGTGCCTGGAGCTTTAGCAGGGATCAGCCCCAGCATTTT. Amino acids: CAWSFSRDQPQHF.

The chain uses TRBV27 and TRBJ2-3, with 9 bases identical to TRBD2. This CDR3 has 15 amino acids. The germline V gene encodes CDR1 MNHEY and CDR2 SMNVEV (reference sequence). J was trimmed by 4 bases and V by 1 base; bases with no gene match: 3. The CDR3 sequence is CASSLLAGAPDTQYF. The CDR3 DNA is TGTGCCAGCAGTTTATTAGCGGGAGCACCAGATACGCAGTATTTT.

The rearrangement links TRBV28 to TRBJ2-1, with a possible D match to TRBD2 (5 bases). The ends were cut back, 7 bases at V and 9 bases at J, with 10 bases in the middle. The V gene's germline CDR1 is MDHEN and CDR2 SYDVKM. CDR3 size: 11 residues. The CDR3 bases are TGTGCCAGCACCTGGAGCGGTGAGCAGTTCTTC. It translates to CASTWSGEQFF.

The chain carries TRBV3-1 (or the pseudogene TRBV3-2) and TRBJ2-7, with 10 bases aligning to TRBD2. Germline CDR1 LGHDT, CDR2 YNNKEL (reference sequence). V was pared by 4 bases and J by 2 bases, with 2 bases of the junction left unmatched. The CDR3 sequence is 14 residues long. CDR3 bases: TGTGCCAGCAGCCCCACTAGCGGGGCCTACGAGCAGTACTTC. Translation: CASSPTSGAYEQYF.

The CDR3 reads CASSPTRPGMETQYF. The CDR3 bases are TGTGCCAGCTCACCTACCCGACCGGGAATGGAGACCCAGTACTTC. V usage is TRBV18 and J usage is TRBJ2-5; weak D call: TRBD2 (5 bases). Trimming pared 3 bases from V and 5 bases from J, leaving 16 bases between. The CDR3 runs 15 residues. The germline V gene encodes CDR1 KGHSH and CDR2 LQKENI.

This rearrangement joins TRBV3-1 (or the pseudogene TRBV3-2) to TRBJ2-3; D may be TRBD1 (6 bases). The CDR3 contains 16 residues. The V gene's germline CDR1 is LGHDT and CDR2 YNNKEL (reference sequence). Trimming left V 0 bases short and J 3 bases short, with 13 bases between. CDR3 nucleotide sequence: TGTGCCAGCAGCCAAGATCAACTGGGGGCAACAGATACGCAGTATTTT. Amino acid sequence: CASSQDQLGATDTQYF.

The J gene is TRBJ1-2, the V gene TRBV30; TRBD1 matches at 7 bases. This CDR3 is built from 12 residues. The V gene's germline CDR1 is GTSNPN and CDR2 SVGIG (reference sequence). Trimming cost V 0 bases and J 8 bases; bases outside gene matches: 3. The CDR3 DNA reads TGTGCCTGGAGTGTACAGGGGCGAGGCTACACCTTC. Translated, it gives CAWSVQGRGYTF.

The chain's CDR3 is CASSLESGVVKTGELFF. The CDR3 nucleotides are TGTGCCAGCAGCTTAGAATCCGGGGTGGTTAAAACCGGGGAGCTGTTTTTT. V gene TRBV7-8 combines with J gene TRBJ2-2; tentatively, D is TRBD2 (5 bases). Germline CDR1 is SGHVS and CDR2 is FQNEAQ. This CDR3 comprises 17 residues. Trimming cost V 1 base and J 5 bases, with 17 bases left between them.

The rearrangement uses TRBV9 and TRBJ2-1, with 10 nucleotides matching TRBD1. The germline V gene encodes CDR1 SGDLS and CDR2 YYNGEE. Trimming cost V 3 bases and J 4 bases; bases outside gene matches: 7. The CDR3 has 16 residues. Here the CDR3 DNA reads TGTGCCAGCAGCGATACGACAGGGGGCTTTTACAATGAGCAGTTCTTC. It is translated as CASSDTTGGFYNEQFF.

V gene TRBV5-1 combines with J gene TRBJ1-6; 10 bases fit TRBD1. The trim removed 3 bases at V and 9 bases at J, leaving 9 bases unmatched. The CDR3 consists of 16 residues. Germline V gives CDR1 SGHRS, CDR2 YFSETQ. The CDR3 nucleotides read TGCGCCAGCAGCTGGGCCGACAGGGGGCTCGTTTCACCCCTCCACTTT. Protein product: CASSWADRGLVSPLHF. Full variable domain (rest looked up from reference TRBV5-1 and TRBJ1-6): KAGVTQTPRYLIKTRGQQVTLSCSPISGHRSVSWYQQTPGQGLQFLFEYFSETQRNKGNFPGRFSGRQFSNSRSEMNVSTLELGDSALYLCASSWADRGLVSPLHFGNGTRLTVT.

Judged by abundance, this clone is medium-sized. The chain is built from TRBV5-4 and TRBJ2-7; 8 nucleotides match TRBD1. Per the germline V gene, CDR1 is SGHNT and CDR2 is YYREEE (reference sequence). Unmatched junction bases numbered 10, after V lost 1 base and J lost 4 bases. The CDR3 spans 16 residues. The CDR3 coding sequence is TGTGCCAGCAGCTTGTCTACGGGACAGGCCGTATACGAGCAGTACTTC. Protein: CASSLSTGQAVYEQYF. Combining the CDR3 with reference TRBV5-4 and TRBJ2-7 gives the whole variable domain ETGVTQSPTHLIKTRGQQVTLRCSSQSGHNTVSWYQQALGQGPQFIFQYYREEENGRGNFPPRFSGLQFPNYSSELNVNALELDDSALYLCASSLSTGQAVYEQYFGPGTRLTVT.

CDR3 protein: CAWSVLELGESTDTQYF. The DNA of the CDR3 is TGTGCCTGGAGTGTACTGGAGCTGGGAGAAAGCACAGATACGCAGTATTTT. This sequence joins TRBV30 and TRBJ2-3; a possible D gene is TRBD2 (5 bases). Trimming left V 0 bases short and J 0 bases short, with 16 bases between. The germline V gene has CDR1 GTSNPN and CDR2 SVGIG (reference sequence). The CDR3 covers 17 residues.

V is TRBV14 and J is TRBJ2-3; maybe TRBD2 (6 bases). The CDR3 consists of 13 residues. V dropped 5 bases and J dropped 6 bases, with 12 bases sitting between them. The germline V gene has CDR1 SGHDN and CDR2 FVKESK. This CDR3 is CASSSDGGDTQYF. The DNA of the CDR3 is TGTGCCAGCAGCTCCGATGGAGGGGATACGCAGTATTTT.

This chain joins TRBV28 and TRBJ2-1, with D possibly matching TRBD2 (6 bases). Germline V gene sequence: CDR1 MDHEN, CDR2 SYDVKM. The CDR3 runs to 15 residues. V was trimmed by 6 bases and J by 2 bases, leaving 14 bases between them. CDR3 amino acids: CASSLLGTAYNEQFF. The CDR3 DNA sequence: TGTGCCAGCAGCCTTCTTGGGACTGCCTACAATGAGCAGTTCTTC.

The V and J genes are TRBV11-2 and TRBJ2-1, with TRBD1 matching over 7 bases. The V segment lost 5 bases and the J segment 15 bases; nucleotides outside the gene matches: 7. From germline, CDR1 is SGHAT and CDR2 FQNNGV. This CDR3 comprises 11 residues. CDR3 DNA sequence: TGTGCCAGCAGCACCAGGGGGTCGGCGTTCTTC. Amino acids: CASSTRGSAFF.

The gene calls are TRBV15 and TRBJ2-5, with unresolved D. CDR1 LNHNV and CDR2 YYDKDF come from the germline V gene (reference sequence). Trimming cost V 3 bases and J 5 bases, with 19 bases left between them. The length of the CDR3 is 16 residues. The CDR3: CATSSGRHMVQETQYF. CDR3 coding DNA: TGTGCCACCAGCAGTGGAAGACATATGGTGCAGGAGACCCAGTACTTC.

The rearrangement joins TRBV11-2 to TRBJ2-7; a weak D match, TRBD2 (5 bases). V lost 3 bases and J 2 bases, leaving 5 bases between the germline ends. The CDR3 extends over 12 amino acids. Germline assignment: CDR1 SGHAT and CDR2 FQNNGV. In nucleotides, the CDR3 is TGTGCCAGCAGCTTCGGGGCCTACGAGCAGTACTTC. It translates to CASSFGAYEQYF.

In this sample, this clone turned up a few times. The chain recombines TRBV6-6 with TRBJ1-5, with no clear D. The V gene lost 0 bases and the J gene lost 7 bases, with 13 bases spanning the gap. The CDR3 totals 15 residues. Germline V gene lookup returns CDR1 MNHNY and CDR2 SVGAGI (reference sequence). The CDR3 bases are TGTGCCAGCAGTTACTCTGGGAGTGCTAGCCAGCCCCAGCATTTT. Its protein is CASSYSGSASQPQHF.